This T cell receptor (beta chain) was retrieved from a study of shared T cell receptors in the human thymus. The assay was immunoSEQ multiplex PCR, and TCRdb's table has in-frame clones only and misses some. The data show hundreds of thousands of clones, with over 75% seen just once and about 0.01% held by the top ten. The CDR3 contains 14 residues. CDR1 SGHAT and CDR2 FQNNGV come from the germline V gene. V shed 1 base and J shed 9 bases, with 15 bases lying between them. These data were also reused for a study on human thymus T cells. That report notes: Repertoires from thymus and blood appeared to show biased V and J gene usage.

The V call is TRBV11-2, the J call TRBJ1-2; TRBD1 is a possible D gene (5 bases). The sequence was obtained from a boy younger than two with a congenital heart defect. Sequenced material: thymocytes. CDR3 amino acids: CASSLAGPPGSYTF. The CDR3 bases are TGTGCCAGCAGCTTAGCCGGGCCCCCAGGGAGCTACACCTTC.